This TCR beta chain is drawn from a study of shared clonotypes between healthy human individuals. Overall study results and limits: It was expected that sequencing depth would affect clonotype sharing among donors.

In regard to this clone: The antigen is unknown.

Genomic DNA of every subset was divided equally among multiple immunoSEQ plates. Profiled with immunoSEQ multiplex PCR; TCRdb holds only in-frame clones, not every one. The sample carries millions of clones, around 94% recorded once. Germline CDR1 is KGHSH and CDR2 is LQKENI. V shed 2 bases, J shed 3 bases, and the junction held 9 bases outside the gene matches. This CDR3 is 18 amino acids long. Sequenced: naive CD4+ T cells sorted from blood. The subset here: CD45RA+ positively selected. This chain links TRBV18 with TRBJ2-1; 11 bases match TRBD2. This TCR came from a man younger than 35 in good health. The CDR3 nucleotides are TGTGCCAGCTCACCAGAGCCGGCTAGCGGGAGGCTCTACAATGAGCAGTTCTTC. Encoded protein: CASSPEPASGRLYNEQFF.